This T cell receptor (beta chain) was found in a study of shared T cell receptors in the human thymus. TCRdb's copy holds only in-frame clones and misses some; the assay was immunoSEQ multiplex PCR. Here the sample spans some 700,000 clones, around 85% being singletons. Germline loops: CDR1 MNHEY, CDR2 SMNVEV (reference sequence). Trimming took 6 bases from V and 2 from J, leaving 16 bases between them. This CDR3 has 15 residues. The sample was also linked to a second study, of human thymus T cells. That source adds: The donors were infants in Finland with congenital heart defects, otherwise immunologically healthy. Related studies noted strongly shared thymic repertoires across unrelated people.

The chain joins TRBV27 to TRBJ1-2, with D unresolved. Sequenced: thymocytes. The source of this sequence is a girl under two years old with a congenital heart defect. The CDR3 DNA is TGTGCCAGCAGGCGGGAAGGGCCTAACAACTATGGCTACACCTTC. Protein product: CASRREGPNNYGYTF.